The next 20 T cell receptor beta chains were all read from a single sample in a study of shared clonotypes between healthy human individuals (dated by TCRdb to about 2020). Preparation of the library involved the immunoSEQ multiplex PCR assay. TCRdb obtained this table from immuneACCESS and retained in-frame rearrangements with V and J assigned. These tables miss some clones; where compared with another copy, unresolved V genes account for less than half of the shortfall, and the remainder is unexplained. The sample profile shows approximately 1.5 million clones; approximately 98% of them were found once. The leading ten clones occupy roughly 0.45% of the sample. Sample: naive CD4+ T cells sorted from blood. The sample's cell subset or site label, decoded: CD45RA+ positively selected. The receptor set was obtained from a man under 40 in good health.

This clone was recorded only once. This CDR3 reads CASSHSGGAYYGYTF. CDR3 in DNA: TGTGCCAGCAGCCATTCCGGAGGGGCGTACTATGGCTACACCTTC. The chain carries TRBV14 and TRBJ1-2; maybe TRBD1 (5 bases). From germline, CDR1 is SGHDN and CDR2 FVKESK. The V and J ends lost 3 bases and 3 bases respectively, with 14 bases between them. The CDR3 loop spans 15 amino acids.

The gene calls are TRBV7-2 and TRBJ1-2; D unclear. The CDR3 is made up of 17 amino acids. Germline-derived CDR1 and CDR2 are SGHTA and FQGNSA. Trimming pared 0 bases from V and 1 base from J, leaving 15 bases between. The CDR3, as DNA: TGTGCCAGCAGCTTAGCAGGGCTTGGTACGGATAACTATGGCTACACCTTC. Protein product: CASSLAGLGTDNYGYTF.

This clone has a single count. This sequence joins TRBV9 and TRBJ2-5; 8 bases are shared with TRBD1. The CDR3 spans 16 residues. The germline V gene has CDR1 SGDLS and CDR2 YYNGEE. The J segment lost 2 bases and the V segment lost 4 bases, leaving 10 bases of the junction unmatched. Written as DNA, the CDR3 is TGTGCCAGCAGCCCCAACGGACAGGGTAGACAAGAGACCCAGTACTTC. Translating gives CASSPNGQGRQETQYF.

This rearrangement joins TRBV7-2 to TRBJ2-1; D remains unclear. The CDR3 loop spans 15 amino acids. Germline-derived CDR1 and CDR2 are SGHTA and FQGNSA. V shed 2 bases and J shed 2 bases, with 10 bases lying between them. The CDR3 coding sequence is TGTGCCAGCAGCTTATGGGGTAGGACCTACAATGAGCAGTTCTTC. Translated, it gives CASSLWGRTYNEQFF.

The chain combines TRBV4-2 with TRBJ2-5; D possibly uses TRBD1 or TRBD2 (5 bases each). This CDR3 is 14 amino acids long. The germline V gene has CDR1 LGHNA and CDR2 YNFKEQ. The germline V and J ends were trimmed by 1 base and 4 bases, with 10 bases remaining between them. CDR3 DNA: TGTGCCAGCAGCCAAGCGAAGGGGACAGAGACCCAGTACTTC. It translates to CASSQAKGTETQYF.

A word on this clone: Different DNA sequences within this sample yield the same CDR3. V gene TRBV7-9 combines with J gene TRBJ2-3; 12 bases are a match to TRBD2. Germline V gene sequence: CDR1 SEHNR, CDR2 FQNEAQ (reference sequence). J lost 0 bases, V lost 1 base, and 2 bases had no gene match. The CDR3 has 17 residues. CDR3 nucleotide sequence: TGTGCCAGCAGCTTAGGAGGACTAGCGGGAAGCACAGATACGCAGTATTTT. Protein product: CASSLGGLAGSTDTQYF.

CDR3 amino acids: CASSKGQGANTEAFF. The CDR3 bases are TGTGCCAGCAGCAAAGGACAGGGGGCGAACACTGAAGCTTTCTTT. The chain links TRBV11-2 to TRBJ1-1, with 11 bases identical to TRBD1. Unmatched junction bases numbered 3, after V lost 5 bases and J lost 1 base. Germline V gives CDR1 SGHAT, CDR2 FQNNGV. The CDR3 totals 15 residues. Looking up the rest from reference TRBV11-2 and TRBJ1-1 gives the full variable domain: EAGVAQSPRYKIIEKRQSVAFWCNPISGHATLYWYQQILGQGPKLLIQFQNNGVVDDSQLPKDRFSAERLKGVDSTLKIQPAKLEDSAVYLCASSKGQGANTEAFFGQGTRLTVV.

Written as DNA, the CDR3 is TGTGCCACCAGCAGAGATAAGACCAGGAATGAAAAACTGTTTTTT. Protein: CATSRDKTRNEKLFF. The chain employs TRBV15 and TRBJ1-4; no clear D gene. V was cut by 0 bases and J by 5 bases, with 10 bases left in between. CDR3 length: 15 amino acids. In germline, CDR1 is LNHNV, CDR2 YYDKDF (reference sequence).

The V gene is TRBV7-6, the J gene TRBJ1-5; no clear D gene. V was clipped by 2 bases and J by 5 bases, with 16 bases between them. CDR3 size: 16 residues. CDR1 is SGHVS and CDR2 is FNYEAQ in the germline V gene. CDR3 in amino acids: CASSLFPRGEYQPQHF. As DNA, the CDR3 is TGTGCCAGCAGCTTATTTCCCCGGGGAGAGTATCAGCCCCAGCATTTT.

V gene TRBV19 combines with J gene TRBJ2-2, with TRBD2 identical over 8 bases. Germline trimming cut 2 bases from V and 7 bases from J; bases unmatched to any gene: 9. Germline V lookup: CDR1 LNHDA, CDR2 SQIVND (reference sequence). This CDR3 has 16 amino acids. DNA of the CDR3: TGTGCCAGTAGTATATTAAGGAGCGGGAGAAGCGGGGAGCTGTTTTTT. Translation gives CASSILRSGRSGELFF.

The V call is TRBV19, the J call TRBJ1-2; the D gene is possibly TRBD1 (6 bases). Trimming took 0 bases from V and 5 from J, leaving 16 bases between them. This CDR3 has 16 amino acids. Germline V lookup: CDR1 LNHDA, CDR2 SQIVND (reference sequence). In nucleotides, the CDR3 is TGTGCCAGTAGTATAGAACCGGGGGGCTTGAAATATGGCTACACCTTC. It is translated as CASSIEPGGLKYGYTF.

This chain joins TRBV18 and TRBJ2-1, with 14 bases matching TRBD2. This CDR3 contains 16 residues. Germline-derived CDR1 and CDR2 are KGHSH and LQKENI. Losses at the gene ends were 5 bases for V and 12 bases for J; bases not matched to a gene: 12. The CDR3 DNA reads TGTGCCAGCTCAGGGGGACTAGCGGGAGTTGGAGGAGTGCAGTTCTTC. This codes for CASSGGLAGVGGVQFF.

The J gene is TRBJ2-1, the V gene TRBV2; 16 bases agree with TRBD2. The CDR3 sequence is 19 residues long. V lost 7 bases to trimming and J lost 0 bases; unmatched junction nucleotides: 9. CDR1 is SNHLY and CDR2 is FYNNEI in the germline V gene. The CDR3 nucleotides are TGTGCCAGCACCCGGGGACTAGCGGGAGGGCCTTCCTCCTACAATGAGCAGTTCTTC. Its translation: CASTRGLAGGPSSYNEQFF.

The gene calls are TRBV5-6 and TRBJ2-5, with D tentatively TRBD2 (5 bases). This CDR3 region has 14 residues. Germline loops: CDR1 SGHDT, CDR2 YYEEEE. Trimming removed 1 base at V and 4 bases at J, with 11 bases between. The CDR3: CASSLPRVRETQYF. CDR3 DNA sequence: TGTGCCAGCAGCTTGCCGAGGGTTCGAGAGACCCAGTACTTC. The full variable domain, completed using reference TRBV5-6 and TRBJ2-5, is DAGVTQSPTHLIKTRGQQVTLRCSPKSGHDTVSWYQQALGQGPQFIFQYYEEEERQRGNFPDRFSGHQFPNYSSELNVNALLLGDSALYLCASSLPRVRETQYFGPGTRLLVL.

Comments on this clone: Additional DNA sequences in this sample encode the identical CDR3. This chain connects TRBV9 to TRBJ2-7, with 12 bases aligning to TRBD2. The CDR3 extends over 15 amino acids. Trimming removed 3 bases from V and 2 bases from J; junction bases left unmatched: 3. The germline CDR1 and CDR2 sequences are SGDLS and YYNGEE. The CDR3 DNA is TGTGCCAGCAGCGAAGGACTAGCGGGAACCTACGAGCAGTACTTC. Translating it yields CASSEGLAGTYEQYF.

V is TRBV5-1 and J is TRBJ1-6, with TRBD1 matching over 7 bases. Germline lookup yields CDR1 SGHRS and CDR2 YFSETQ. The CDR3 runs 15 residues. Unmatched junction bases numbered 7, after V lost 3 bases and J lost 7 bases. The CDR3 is CASSWTGTENSPLHF. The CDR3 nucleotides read TGCGCCAGCAGCTGGACCGGGACAGAAAATTCACCCCTCCACTTT.

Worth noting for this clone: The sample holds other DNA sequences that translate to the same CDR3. The CDR3 DNA reads TGTGCCAGCAGCGGGACAGCAACTAATGAAAAACTGTTTTTT. Translating gives CASSGTATNEKLFF. The chain couples TRBV6-5 to TRBJ1-4, with TRBD1 matching over 7 bases. This CDR3 is built from 14 residues. V lost 6 bases, J lost 0 bases, and 1 base stayed unmatched. Germline-derived CDR1 and CDR2 are MNHEY and SVGAGI.

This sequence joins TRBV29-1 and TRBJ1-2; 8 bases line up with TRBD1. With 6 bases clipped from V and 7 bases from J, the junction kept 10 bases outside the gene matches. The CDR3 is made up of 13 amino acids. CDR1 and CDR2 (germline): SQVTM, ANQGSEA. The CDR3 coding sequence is TGCAGCGTGGGAATCGGACAGGGCGGTGGCTACACCTTC. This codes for CSVGIGQGGGYTF.

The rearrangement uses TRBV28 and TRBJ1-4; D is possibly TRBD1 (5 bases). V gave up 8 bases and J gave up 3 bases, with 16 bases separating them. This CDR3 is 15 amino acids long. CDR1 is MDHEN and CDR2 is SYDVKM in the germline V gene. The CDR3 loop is CASGTRGGSNEKLFF. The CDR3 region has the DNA TGTGCCAGCGGAACGAGGGGTGGCTCTAATGAAAAACTGTTTTTT.

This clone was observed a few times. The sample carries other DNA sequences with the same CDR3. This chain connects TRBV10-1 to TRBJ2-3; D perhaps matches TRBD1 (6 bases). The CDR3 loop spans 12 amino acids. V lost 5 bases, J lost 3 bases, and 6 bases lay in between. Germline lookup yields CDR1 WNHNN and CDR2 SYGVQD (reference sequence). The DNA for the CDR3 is TGCGCCAGCAGTACAGGGACAGATACGCAGTATTTT. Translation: CASSTGTDTQYF.